Below are 21 T cell receptor beta chains sequenced from a single sample in a study of a mutant IDH1 vaccine in newly diagnosed glioma. The time point was: week 35, safety follow-up. All doses held 300 ug of mutant IDH1 20-mer peptide, with topical imiquimod. Antigen specificity for these receptors is unknown. The method was immunoSEQ multiplex PCR; TCRdb's version includes in-frame clones alone and lacks a portion of them. The data contain some 33,000 clones, 60% to 80% of them singletons. Sequencing was performed on PBMCs, taken from a glioma patient whose treatment included an IDH1 peptide vaccine. These receptors all stem from a woman aged 25 to 39 with glioma. Some clones in this sample may be carry-over from other donors' samples.

The chain employs TRBV5-4 and TRBJ2-7; D is ambiguous. CDR1 is SGHNT, CDR2 YYREEE, per germline (reference sequence). The CDR3 extends over 14 amino acids. V lost 3 bases, J lost 0 bases, and 10 bases lay in between. CDR3 loop: CASSSLGSSYEQYF. The CDR3 nucleotides read TGTGCCAGCAGCTCATTAGGCTCCTCCTACGAGCAGTACTTC.

This chain joins TRBV28 and TRBJ2-3, with D possibly matching TRBD2 (6 bases). The germline CDR1 and CDR2 sequences are MDHEN and SYDVKM. The CDR3 has 15 residues. V gave up 7 bases and J gave up 0 bases, with 14 bases separating them. This CDR3 is CASTSLSGSTDTQYF. The CDR3 DNA reads as TGTGCCAGCACCTCCCTTAGCGGTAGCACAGATACGCAGTATTTT.

The rearrangement joins TRBV19 to TRBJ2-2; TRBD1 is a possible D gene (7 bases). The CDR3 spans 16 residues. With 5 bases removed from V and 4 bases from J, the gap between germline ends came to 17 bases. Germline CDR1 and CDR2: LNHDA and SQIVND (reference sequence). The CDR3 loop reads CASSAGGSRGTGELFF. CDR3 in DNA: TGTGCCAGTAGTGCAGGGGGGTCTCGAGGCACCGGGGAGCTGTTTTTT.

The CDR3 nucleotides read TGCGCCAGCAGTCCTGGACTAGCGGGGTACACCGGGGAGCTGTTTTTT. It specifies CASSPGLAGYTGELFF. This chain connects TRBV10-1 to TRBJ2-2, with 12 positions matching TRBD2. V lost 5 bases and J lost 3; bases outside the gene matches: 4. Germline values: CDR1 WNHNN, CDR2 SYGVQD (reference sequence). CDR3 length equals 16 residues.

The chain links TRBV11-2 to TRBJ2-4; 9 bases line up with TRBD2. Germline values: CDR1 SGHAT, CDR2 FQNNGV. V dropped 3 bases and J dropped 7; count of bases not matched to a gene: 4. This CDR3 comprises 14 residues. CDR3 region: CASSFSGSGNIQYF. DNA of the CDR3: TGTGCCAGCAGCTTTAGCGGGAGTGGGAACATTCAGTACTTC.

The V and J genes are TRBV27 and TRBJ1-4; 11 bases agree with TRBD1. V dropped 5 bases and J dropped 6; count of bases not matched to a gene: 8. Germline CDR1 reads MNHEY; CDR2 reads SMNVEV (reference sequence). The CDR3 contains 16 residues. In DNA form, the CDR3 reads TGTGCCAGCAGTCCCCTGGGACAGGGGGGGGATGAAAAACTGTTTTTT. Its protein is CASSPLGQGGDEKLFF.

The chain has TRBV9 and TRBJ1-3, with D tentatively TRBD1 (5 bases). CDR3 length: 18 residues. The germline V gene encodes CDR1 SGDLS and CDR2 YYNGEE. Trimming shortened V by 4 bases and J by 0 bases, and 20 bases separated the two germline ends. The CDR3 spells CASSLPNTGAASGNTIYF. In DNA, the CDR3 is TGTGCCAGCAGCCTCCCTAATACAGGCGCCGCCTCTGGAAACACCATATATTTT.

This clone was seen only a few times. The genes are TRBV6-5 and TRBJ1-5; perhaps TRBD1 as D (6 bases). V was trimmed by 5 bases and J by 6 bases, leaving 11 bases between them. This CDR3 is 13 amino acids long. The germline V gene has CDR1 MNHEY and CDR2 SVGAGI. The CDR3 is CASSTGFRQPQHF. The CDR3 DNA sequence: TGTGCCAGCAGTACAGGGTTTCGTCAGCCCCAGCATTTT.

The rearrangement uses TRBV28 and TRBJ1-1; the D is unclear. The CDR3 consists of 13 residues. V was pared by 5 bases and J by 1 base, with 8 bases between. CDR1 MDHEN and CDR2 SYDVKM come from the germline V gene. The CDR3 region is CASSLRQNTEAFF. The CDR3 nucleotides are TGTGCCAGCAGTCTCCGACAGAACACTGAAGCTTTCTTT.

Comments on this clone: The sample contains more than one DNA sequence encoding this CDR3. The V and J genes are TRBV7-9 and TRBJ1-1; no clear D gene. CDR3 length equals 12 residues. With 3 bases removed from V and 4 bases from J, the gap between germline ends came to 6 bases. CDR1 and CDR2 (germline): SEHNR, FQNEAQ (reference sequence). The CDR3 protein is CASSLGSTEAFF. The CDR3 nucleotides read TGTGCCAGCAGCTTGGGGAGCACTGAAGCTTTCTTT.

The V and J genes are TRBV30 and TRBJ2-1, with D perhaps TRBD2 (5 bases). The germline V gene encodes CDR1 GTSNPN and CDR2 SVGIG (reference sequence). The CDR3 is 14 residues long. Deletions cut 1 base from V and 8 bases from J, with 15 bases between. The CDR3 sequence: CAWSGSTSLDEQFF. In nucleotides, the CDR3 is TGTGCCTGGAGTGGTAGTACTAGTCTCGATGAGCAGTTCTTC.

This chain connects TRBV7-9 to TRBJ2-7, with 13 bases matching TRBD2. The length of the CDR3 is 14 residues. V shed 3 bases, J shed 4 bases, and the junction held 0 bases outside the gene matches. Germline V gene sequence: CDR1 SEHNR, CDR2 FQNEAQ (reference sequence). The CDR3 DNA reads as TGTGCCAGCAGCTTGACTAGCGGGGGGTACGAGCAGTACTTC. Protein sequence: CASSLTSGGYEQYF.

The chain links TRBV28 to TRBJ2-7, with 11 bases lining up with TRBD2. The CDR3 sequence is 14 residues long. The germline CDR1 and CDR2 sequences are MDHEN and SYDVKM. V was pared by 8 bases and J by 4 bases, with 7 bases of the junction left unmatched. CDR3 bases: TGTGCCAGCCTTCTAGCGGGAGGCGGGTACGAGCAGTACTTC. Translation: CASLLAGGGYEQYF.

The chain joins TRBV14 to TRBJ2-5; D gene unclear. The CDR3 consists of 15 residues. Per the germline V gene, CDR1 is SGHDN and CDR2 is FVKESK. V was clipped by 2 bases and J by 3 bases, with 13 bases between them. This chain's CDR3 is CASSQSRSRKETQYF. In DNA form, the CDR3 reads TGTGCCAGCAGCCAATCAAGGTCCAGGAAAGAGACCCAGTACTTC.

This clone has a handful of counts. The chain couples TRBV5-4 to TRBJ2-7; maybe TRBD2 (6 bases). Trimming took off 4 bases at V and 5 bases at J, with 16 bases between the two ends. Germline loops: CDR1 SGHNT, CDR2 YYREEE (reference sequence). This CDR3 region has 14 residues. The CDR3 DNA reads as TGTGCCAGCAGCCCAGTGGGGGGAGGCGACGAGCAGTACTTC. It encodes CASSPVGGGDEQYF.

The chain uses TRBV6-5 and TRBJ2-2; D remains ambiguous. The germline V and J ends were trimmed by 6 bases and 5 bases, with 16 bases remaining between them. CDR3 length: 15 amino acids. The germline CDR1 and CDR2 sequences are MNHEY and SVGAGI. Here the CDR3 reads CASSLLRSGTGELFF. Written as DNA, the CDR3 is TGTGCCAGCAGCCTCCTCCGCTCGGGTACCGGGGAGCTGTTTTTT.

This clone was counted a few times. The CDR3 reads CASRWGGETQYF. The CDR3 coding sequence is TGTGCCAGCAGGTGGGGGGGAGAGACCCAGTACTTC. The chain joins TRBV5-8 to TRBJ2-5; 7 nucleotides align to TRBD2. Germline V lookup: CDR1 SGHTS, CDR2 YDEGEE. CDR3 length: 12 amino acids. J lost 4 bases, V lost 5 bases, and 2 bases had no gene match. The whole variable domain, remainder taken from reference TRBV5-8 and TRBJ2-5, is EAGVTQSPTHLIKTRGQQATLRCSPISGHTSVYWYQQALGLGLQFLLWYDEGEERNRGNFPPRFSGRQFPNYSSELNVNALELEDSALYLCASRWGGETQYFGPGTRLLVL.

V is TRBV9 and J is TRBJ2-2; TRBD2 might be the D (6 bases). Germline V gene sequence: CDR1 SGDLS, CDR2 YYNGEE. The germline V and J ends were trimmed by 0 bases and 5 bases, with 14 bases remaining between them. CDR3 size: 16 residues. CDR3 sequence: CASSVEEGRGTGELFF. The CDR3 DNA follows: TGTGCCAGCAGCGTAGAGGAGGGGCGAGGAACCGGGGAGCTGTTTTTT.

The chain uses TRBV6-5 and TRBJ1-2, with D uncertain. Germline V gene sequence: CDR1 MNHEY, CDR2 SVGAGI. This CDR3 has 15 residues. Trimming shortened V by 0 bases and J by 2 bases, and 10 bases separated the two germline ends. The CDR3 sequence: CASSYSSGRNYGYTF. The CDR3 DNA follows: TGTGCCAGCAGTTACTCGAGCGGGCGGAACTATGGCTACACCTTC.

The chain couples TRBV13 to TRBJ2-7; perhaps TRBD2 as D (6 bases). CDR3 length: 14 residues. Looked up from germline, CDR1 is PRHDT and CDR2 is FYEKMQ (reference sequence). Trimming left V 6 bases short and J 0 bases short, with 12 bases between. The chain's CDR3 is CASRPRGSSYEQYF. The CDR3 nucleotides are TGTGCCAGCAGGCCACGGGGGAGCTCCTACGAGCAGTACTTC. Looking up the rest from reference TRBV13 and TRBJ2-7 gives the full variable domain: AAGVIQSPRHLIKEKRETATLKCYPIPRHDTVYWYQQGPGQDPQFLISFYEKMQSDKGSIPDRFSAQQFSDYHSELNMSSLELGDSALYFCASRPRGSSYEQYFGPGTRLTVT.

This clone has only one observation. V is TRBV19 and J is TRBJ1-2; a possible D gene is TRBD1 (5 bases). V lost 2 bases to trimming and J lost 4 bases, with 14 bases between them. This CDR3 comprises 15 residues. Looked up from germline, CDR1 is LNHDA and CDR2 is SQIVND (reference sequence). CDR3 residues: CASSIRVRGSYGYTF. CDR3 DNA: TGTGCCAGTAGTATAAGGGTCCGGGGCAGCTATGGCTACACCTTC.